A single sample is the source of the 22 T cell receptor beta chains below, sequenced in a study of Ad26.COV2.S vaccination and SARS-CoV-2 variants. The treatment was: about 20 received Ad26.COV2.S at low or high dose, single or two shots; five or six received placebo; per-sample allocation not given. Collection of samples fell on day 63 after the first vaccine or placebo injection. Profiling relied on immunoSEQ multiplex PCR, and the TCRdb table lists in-frame clones only, not all of them. Of around 250,000 clones in the sample, around 87% were seen once. This specimen consisted of peripheral blood, obtained in a trial of Ad26.COV2.S vaccine versus placebo. The origin of the receptors is a person aged 18-65 years who received the Ad26.COV2.S COVID-19 vaccine or a placebo.

The chain joins TRBV3-1 (or the pseudogene TRBV3-2) to TRBJ2-7; TRBD1 aligns across 7 bases. With 0 bases clipped from V and 9 bases from J, the junction kept 11 bases outside the gene matches. Germline V lookup: CDR1 LGHDT, CDR2 YNNKEL (reference sequence). The CDR3 covers 15 residues. The CDR3 reads CASSQEETGCNLQYF. The CDR3 DNA is TGTGCCAGCAGCCAAGAAGAGACAGGGTGTAATTTGCAGTACTTC.

The rearrangement links TRBV29-1 to TRBJ1-1, with 7 positions matching TRBD1. The CDR3 spans 12 residues. Germline loops: CDR1 SQVTM, CDR2 ANQGSEA. Trimming cost V 6 bases and J 0 bases; bases outside gene matches: 1. The CDR3 DNA reads as TGCAGCGTGGGACAGATGAACACTGAAGCTTTCTTT. It codes for CSVGQMNTEAFF.

This clone was detected a few times. The gene calls are TRBV30 and TRBJ2-6; D unclear. In germline, CDR1 is GTSNPN, CDR2 SVGIG (reference sequence). The CDR3 sequence is 16 residues long. The germline V and J ends were trimmed by 0 bases and 1 base, with 10 bases remaining between them. The CDR3, as DNA: TGTGCCTGGAGTGTATCGGCTGGATCTGGGGCCAACGTCCTGACTTTC. Its translation is CAWSVSAGSGANVLTF.

The chain is built from TRBV7-2 and TRBJ1-6; D is possibly TRBD1 (5 bases). Germline V gives CDR1 SGHTA, CDR2 FQGNSA. The CDR3 has 14 amino acids. Trimming pared 7 bases from V and 8 bases from J, leaving 15 bases between. In DNA, the CDR3 is TGTGCCAGCACCACGGGGGGTGGGTATTCACCCCTCCACTTT. Protein product: CASTTGGGYSPLHF.

This chain uses TRBV9 with TRBJ2-2, with no clear D. Trimming took 4 bases from V and 0 from J, leaving 13 bases between them. CDR1 and CDR2 from the germline V gene are SGDLS and YYNGEE. The CDR3 covers 16 residues. CDR3 sequence: CASSSGDFSNTGELFF. The DNA of the CDR3 is TGTGCCAGCAGCTCCGGAGACTTTTCGAACACCGGGGAGCTGTTTTTT.

This chain uses TRBV6-5 with TRBJ2-7, with 13 bases matching TRBD2. Per germline, CDR1 MNHEY and CDR2 SVGAGI. This CDR3 has 15 amino acids. V lost 7 bases and J lost 2; bases outside the gene matches: 5. The CDR3 nucleotides are TGTGCCAGCACTTCGACTAGCGGGGGGACCTACGAGCAGTACTTC. Translation gives CASTSTSGGTYEQYF.

This CDR3 is CASSSPYPDTPFYGYTF. The CDR3 nucleotides read TGCGCCAGCAGCTCCCCATACCCCGACACACCCTTCTATGGCTACACCTTC. J is TRBJ1-2 and V is TRBV5-1; the D is unclear. The V and J ends lost 3 bases and 4 bases respectively, with 22 bases between them. The CDR3 is 17 residues long. CDR1 SGHRS and CDR2 YFSETQ come from the germline V gene.

This clone was counted once. The chain uses TRBV4-3 and TRBJ1-3; no definite D call. V lost 0 bases and J lost 5, with 20 bases in between. This CDR3 region has 18 residues. From germline, CDR1 is LGHNA and CDR2 YSLEER. This CDR3 is CASSQDFGRWGGRNTIYF. DNA of the CDR3: TGCGCCAGCAGCCAAGATTTCGGCAGGTGGGGTGGTAGAAACACCATATATTTT.

CDR3 nucleotide sequence: TGTGCCAGCAGCGTAGCGGGAGACAATCAGCCCCAGCATTTT. Translating it yields CASSVAGDNQPQHF. J is TRBJ1-5 and V is TRBV9; D gene unclear. The V gene's germline CDR1 is SGDLS and CDR2 YYNGEE. The CDR3 spans 14 residues. V was clipped by 0 bases and J by 3 bases, with 7 bases between them.

This chain joins TRBV2 and TRBJ2-1; possible D gene TRBD1, 5 bases. V lost 7 bases to trimming and J lost 12 bases, with 10 bases between them. Germline assignment: CDR1 SNHLY and CDR2 FYNNEI. This CDR3 comprises 10 residues. CDR3 nucleotides: TGTGCCAGCACCAGGGAAAGGCAGTTCTTC. This codes for CASTRERQFF.

The chain recombines TRBV5-6 with TRBJ1-4, with 9 nucleotides matching TRBD1. The CDR3 runs 17 residues. The V gene's germline CDR1 is SGHDT and CDR2 YYEEEE. With V trimmed by 5 bases and J by 1 base, 9 bases remained unmatched. CDR3 in amino acids: CASSPGTGSLTNEKLFF. The CDR3 region has the DNA TGTGCCAGCAGTCCCGGGACAGGGTCATTAACTAATGAAAAACTGTTTTTT. The complete variable domain, with remaining parts taken from reference TRBV5-6 and TRBJ1-4, reads DAGVTQSPTHLIKTRGQQVTLRCSPKSGHDTVSWYQQALGQGPQFIFQYYEEEERQRGNFPDRFSGHQFPNYSSELNVNALLLGDSALYLCASSPGTGSLTNEKLFFGSGTQLSVL.

J is TRBJ1-3 and V is TRBV18; possible D gene TRBD1, 5 bases. The CDR3 runs to 13 residues. Germline V gene lookup returns CDR1 KGHSH and CDR2 LQKENI. Trimming shortened V by 3 bases and J by 8 bases, and 11 bases separated the two germline ends. CDR3: CASSPGRSDTIYF. The CDR3 DNA reads TGTGCCAGCTCACCGGGACGGTCAGACACCATATATTTT.

This chain connects TRBV18 to TRBJ1-2; D possibly corresponds to TRBD1 (6 bases). V shed 2 bases and J shed 3 bases, with 22 bases lying between them. This CDR3 has 18 residues. The germline gives CDR1 KGHSH, CDR2 LQKENI. CDR3 coding DNA: TGTGCCAGCTCACCAAATAACCCGGGGGCCGGGCAGGACTATGGCTACACCTTC. Translated: CASSPNNPGAGQDYGYTF.

The CDR3 nucleotides read TGTGCCAGCTCACCCAAGGAGTCACTAGCGGGGGGACATGAGCAGTTCTTC. Residues: CASSPKESLAGGHEQFF. This rearrangement joins TRBV18 to TRBJ2-1; TRBD2 matches at 12 bases. V lost 3 bases, J lost 8 bases, and 11 bases stayed unmatched. Germline V gives CDR1 KGHSH, CDR2 LQKENI. The CDR3 extends over 17 amino acids.

This chain links TRBV5-5 with TRBJ1-1; D remains ambiguous. The V and J ends lost 0 bases and 2 bases respectively, with 11 bases between them. The CDR3 has 15 amino acids. The V gene's germline CDR1 is SGHKS and CDR2 YYEKEE (reference sequence). The CDR3 region has the DNA TGTGCCAGCAGCTTGGTGTATGGCAGTAACACTGAAGCTTTCTTT. It yields the protein CASSLVYGSNTEAFF.

This sequence joins TRBV24-1 and TRBJ1-2, with 7 positions matching TRBD1. Looked up from germline, CDR1 is KGHDR and CDR2 is SFDVKD. The CDR3 contains 14 residues. With 4 bases clipped from V and 7 bases from J, the junction kept 8 bases outside the gene matches. The CDR3 here is CATSDHDRVSGYTF. The CDR3 coding sequence is TGTGCCACCAGTGACCATGACAGGGTTTCTGGCTACACCTTC.

This clone showed up just once. This rearrangement joins TRBV30 to TRBJ2-2; D gene unclear. This CDR3 region has 13 residues. The V gene lost 1 base and the J gene lost 4 bases, with 7 bases spanning the gap. The germline V gene has CDR1 GTSNPN and CDR2 SVGIG (reference sequence). CDR3 protein: CAWSGGSTGELFF. DNA for the CDR3: TGTGCCTGGAGTGGAGGAAGCACCGGGGAGCTGTTTTTT.

The rearrangement links TRBV11-2 to TRBJ2-5; 14 bases are a match to TRBD2. The length of the CDR3 is 16 residues. Germline V gene lookup returns CDR1 SGHAT and CDR2 FQNNGV. Germline trimming cut 3 bases from V and 6 bases from J; bases unmatched to any gene: 6. CDR3 sequence: CASSFLGTSGSKTQYF. The CDR3 DNA is TGTGCCAGCAGCTTCCTCGGGACTAGCGGGAGTAAGACCCAGTACTTC.

V usage is TRBV6-5 and J usage is TRBJ2-4; tentatively, D is TRBD1 or TRBD2 (6 bases each). Trimming cost V 4 bases and J 3 bases, with 16 bases left between them. Germline CDR1 and CDR2: MNHEY and SVGAGI. The CDR3 covers 16 residues. Here the CDR3 DNA reads TGTGCCAGCAGTTCCACCCGGGGGCCTAGCAAAAACATTCAGTACTTC. This translates into CASSSTRGPSKNIQYF.

This clone has only a few counts. The rearrangement uses TRBV28 and TRBJ1-1; possible D gene TRBD1, 5 bases. The germline V gene encodes CDR1 MDHEN and CDR2 SYDVKM. This CDR3 comprises 15 residues. The germline V and J ends were trimmed by 6 bases and 6 bases, with 20 bases remaining between them. The CDR3 sequence: CASSPPNGRGAEAFF. Written as DNA, the CDR3 is TGTGCCAGCAGCCCCCCGAACGGTCGAGGGGCTGAAGCTTTCTTT.

This clone was detected once. CDR3: CASSTNPSGRDYF. CDR3 sequence (DNA): TGTGCCAGCAGCACGAACCCTAGCGGGAGGGATTACTTC. The chain employs TRBV7-2 and TRBJ2-7; 12 bases map to TRBD2. Germline-derived CDR1 and CDR2 are SGHTA and FQGNSA. The J segment lost 13 bases and the V segment lost 5 bases, leaving 9 bases of the junction unmatched. This CDR3 has 13 amino acids. The variable domain in full, completed from reference TRBV7-2 and TRBJ2-7, reads GAGVSQSPSNKVTEKGKDVELRCDPISGHTALYWYRQSLGQGLEFLIYFQGNSAPDKSGLPSDRFSAERTGGSVSTLTIQRTQQEDSAVYLCASSTNPSGRDYFGPGTRLTVT.

The V and J genes are TRBV5-1 and TRBJ2-1; 10 bases are shared with TRBD2. J lost 4 bases, V lost 5 bases, and 6 bases had no gene match. CDR3 length equals 15 residues. The germline gives CDR1 SGHRS, CDR2 YFSETQ. As DNA, the CDR3 is TGCGCCAGCAGTTCTCTAGCGGGAGCTTACAATGAGCAGTTCTTC. Protein sequence: CASSSLAGAYNEQFF.